The 18 T cell receptor beta chains listed next were all sequenced from one sample in a study of blood T cell repertoires in COVID-19. Assay used: immunoSEQ multiplex PCR; TCRdb lists only in-frame clones, some missing. The repertoire holds 250,000 or so clones, with more than 75% as singletons. Sequencing was done on a sample of peripheral blood. The receptors were sampled from a woman in her sixties or seventies with COVID-19, enrolled during active disease.

The V gene is TRBV7-3, the J gene TRBJ2-7, with 7 nucleotides matching TRBD1. J was trimmed by 2 bases and V by 5 bases; bases with no gene match: 12. Germline CDR1 reads SGHTA; CDR2 reads FQGTGA. This CDR3 has 16 residues. The CDR3 spells CASSPLMGDRTYEQYF. The CDR3 nucleotides read TGTGCCAGCAGCCCTCTTATGGGGGACAGAACCTACGAGCAGTACTTC.

CDR3: CASSEPNEQFF. Written as DNA, the CDR3 is TGTGCCAGCAGTGAACCGAATGAGCAGTTCTTC. This sequence joins TRBV25-1 and TRBJ2-1, with D unresolved. Trimming left V 2 bases short and J 7 bases short, with 3 bases between. This CDR3 has 11 residues. Germline CDR1 MGHDK, CDR2 SYGVNS.

V is TRBV19 and J is TRBJ1-2; 9 nucleotides line up with TRBD1. The germline gives CDR1 LNHDA, CDR2 SQIVND (reference sequence). Losses at the gene ends were 7 bases for V and 3 bases for J; bases not matched to a gene: 9. This CDR3 is built from 15 residues. For the CDR3, the DNA is TGTGCCAGTATATGGAGACAGGGGGTATACTATGGCTACACCTTC. This gives the protein CASIWRQGVYYGYTF.

V gene TRBV27 combines with J gene TRBJ2-7; tentative D call: TRBD2 (6 bases). V gave up 6 bases and J gave up 0 bases, with 18 bases separating them. The CDR3 totals 16 residues. CDR1 is MNHEY and CDR2 is SMNVEV in the germline V gene (reference sequence). The CDR3 sequence is CASSLPGVPDSYEQYF. The CDR3 region has the DNA TGTGCCAGCAGCCTTCCGGGGGTCCCCGACTCCTACGAGCAGTACTTC.

V usage is TRBV28 and J usage is TRBJ1-1, with D possibly matching TRBD1 (6 bases). The CDR3 runs 12 residues. V gave up 6 bases and J gave up 10 bases, with 15 bases separating them. In germline, CDR1 is MDHEN, CDR2 SYDVKM. The CDR3 loop reads CASSPRRTVAFF. In DNA, the CDR3 is TGTGCCAGCAGCCCACGTCGGACAGTAGCTTTCTTT.

This rearrangement joins TRBV9 to TRBJ2-7; perhaps TRBD2 as D (6 bases). Germline values: CDR1 SGDLS, CDR2 YYNGEE. Trimming pared 2 bases from V and 5 bases from J, leaving 11 bases between. The CDR3 consists of 13 residues. The CDR3 here is CASSVGTFHEQYF. The DNA of the CDR3 is TGTGCCAGCAGCGTCGGGACTTTTCACGAGCAGTACTTC.

The genes are TRBV2 and TRBJ1-2; 9 bases agree with TRBD1. Germline CDR1 is SNHLY and CDR2 is FYNNEI. The CDR3 is made up of 15 amino acids. With 2 bases clipped from V and 5 bases from J, the junction kept 6 bases outside the gene matches. The CDR3 sequence: CASSELVGTGYGYTF. CDR3 nucleotide sequence: TGTGCCAGCAGTGAATTAGTGGGGACAGGGTATGGCTACACCTTC.

Points on this clone: At the DNA level, this CDR3 is encoded by other sequences in the same sample as well. V usage is TRBV5-1 and J usage is TRBJ2-5; 9 bases match TRBD2. The germline V gene encodes CDR1 SGHRS and CDR2 YFSETQ. After removal of 5 bases from V and 0 bases from J, the junction contained 5 bases not matched to a gene. CDR3 size: 15 residues. In DNA, the CDR3 is TGCGCCAGCAGTTTCAGCGGGAGGTACCAAGAGACCCAGTACTTC. This gives the protein CASSFSGRYQETQYF. Using reference TRBV5-1 and TRBJ2-5 for the parts outside the CDR3, the full variable domain is KAGVTQTPRYLIKTRGQQVTLSCSPISGHRSVSWYQQTPGQGLQFLFEYFSETQRNKGNFPGRFSGRQFSNSRSEMNVSTLELGDSALYLCASSFSGRYQETQYFGPGTRLLVL.

The chain employs TRBV29-1 and TRBJ2-1; D ambiguous. Germline values: CDR1 SQVTM, CDR2 ANQGSEA. V was trimmed by 4 bases and J by 4 bases, leaving 14 bases between them. This CDR3 has 14 residues. CDR3 in amino acids: CSVGATLIYNEQFF. The CDR3 DNA is TGCAGCGTTGGGGCTACTCTAATTTACAATGAGCAGTTCTTC.

The CDR3 sequence is CASSPLDRGITTEAFF. CDR3 coding DNA: TGTGCCAGCTCACCACTAGACAGGGGGATTACCACTGAAGCTTTCTTT. The J gene is TRBJ1-1, the V gene TRBV18; 9 bases map to TRBD1. The V gene's germline CDR1 is KGHSH and CDR2 LQKENI. Trimming took 1 base from V and 4 from J; bases not matched to a gene: 7. The CDR3 runs 16 residues.

The rearrangement uses TRBV7-3 and TRBJ2-3; D is perhaps TRBD2 (6 bases). CDR1 is SGHTA and CDR2 is FQGTGA in the germline V gene. Deletions cut 10 bases from V and 2 bases from J, with 25 bases between. The CDR3 extends over 17 amino acids. In DNA, the CDR3 is TGTGCCAACAACCCCTCCGCGGGAAGGTCGACCACAGATACGCAGTATTTT. Encoded protein: CANNPSAGRSTTDTQYF.

The V and J genes are TRBV4-2 and TRBJ2-1; TRBD2 matches 9 bases. From germline, CDR1 is LGHNA and CDR2 YNFKEQ. The CDR3 has 15 residues. V shed 4 bases and J 3 bases; nucleotides not matched to a gene: 4. The CDR3 sequence: CASSPGLADYNEQFF. In DNA form, the CDR3 reads TGTGCCAGCAGCCCGGGACTAGCAGACTACAATGAGCAGTTCTTC.

The V and J genes are TRBV30 and TRBJ2-3; TRBD1 matches 9 bases. From germline, CDR1 is GTSNPN and CDR2 SVGIG (reference sequence). The CDR3 runs 15 residues. Germline trimming cut 2 bases from V and 2 bases from J; bases unmatched to any gene: 5. The DNA for the CDR3 is TGTGCCTGGAGTCCCGGACAGGGGAACACAGATACGCAGTATTTT. Protein product: CAWSPGQGNTDTQYF.

In its sample, this clone was seen a few times. This chain joins TRBV10-3 and TRBJ2-2; TRBD2 aligns across 14 bases. CDR3 length equals 23 residues. The germline CDR1 and CDR2 sequences are ENHRY and SYGVKD. J was trimmed by 1 base and V by 3 bases; bases with no gene match: 19. The CDR3 nucleotides read TGTGCCATCAGTGAAAGGGACAGGGGGACTAGCGGGAGCACCACGTGGAACACCGGGGAGCTGTTTTTT. Protein sequence: CAISERDRGTSGSTTWNTGELFF.

V usage is TRBV6-1 and J usage is TRBJ2-7; unclear D gene. Between the trimmed V and J ends, which lost 2 bases and 3 bases, there was a span of 2 bases. The CDR3 covers 11 residues. CDR1 and CDR2 (germline): MNHNS, SASEGT. CDR3 sequence (DNA): TGTGCCAGCAGTGAATACTACGAGCAGTACTTC. Translation: CASSEYYEQYF.

V is TRBV5-1 and J is TRBJ1-3; 9 nucleotides align to TRBD1. The CDR3 runs to 16 residues. Germline V lookup: CDR1 SGHRS, CDR2 YFSETQ. With 4 bases clipped from V and 4 bases from J, the junction kept 9 bases outside the gene matches. The CDR3 reads CASSQNTGGRGNTIYF. The CDR3 DNA reads TGCGCCAGCAGCCAGAACACAGGGGGCCGGGGAAACACCATATATTTT.

The chain has TRBV28 and TRBJ2-1, with TRBD2 identical over 12 bases. V was pared by 3 bases and J by 1 base, with 7 bases of the junction left unmatched. Germline CDR1 reads MDHEN; CDR2 reads SYDVKM. The CDR3 loop spans 18 amino acids. CDR3 sequence reads: CASSFRLAGGPSYNEQFF. The CDR3 region has the DNA TGTGCCAGCAGTTTCCGGCTAGCGGGAGGGCCATCCTACAATGAGCAGTTCTTC. The full variable domain, completed using reference TRBV28 and TRBJ2-1, is DVKVTQSSRYLVKRTGEKVFLECVQDMDHENMFWYRQDPGLGLRLIYFSYDVKMKEKGDIPEGYSVSREKKERFSLILESASTNQTSMYLCASSFRLAGGPSYNEQFFGPGTRLTVL.

The gene calls are TRBV30 and TRBJ2-3; 8 bases agree with TRBD1. The V segment lost 3 bases and the J segment 0 bases; nucleotides outside the gene matches: 2. Looked up from germline, CDR1 is GTSNPN and CDR2 is SVGIG (reference sequence). The CDR3 runs 14 residues. CDR3 nucleotides: TGTGCCTGGAGGAGGACAGGGAGCACAGATACGCAGTATTTT. Residues: CAWRRTGSTDTQYF.